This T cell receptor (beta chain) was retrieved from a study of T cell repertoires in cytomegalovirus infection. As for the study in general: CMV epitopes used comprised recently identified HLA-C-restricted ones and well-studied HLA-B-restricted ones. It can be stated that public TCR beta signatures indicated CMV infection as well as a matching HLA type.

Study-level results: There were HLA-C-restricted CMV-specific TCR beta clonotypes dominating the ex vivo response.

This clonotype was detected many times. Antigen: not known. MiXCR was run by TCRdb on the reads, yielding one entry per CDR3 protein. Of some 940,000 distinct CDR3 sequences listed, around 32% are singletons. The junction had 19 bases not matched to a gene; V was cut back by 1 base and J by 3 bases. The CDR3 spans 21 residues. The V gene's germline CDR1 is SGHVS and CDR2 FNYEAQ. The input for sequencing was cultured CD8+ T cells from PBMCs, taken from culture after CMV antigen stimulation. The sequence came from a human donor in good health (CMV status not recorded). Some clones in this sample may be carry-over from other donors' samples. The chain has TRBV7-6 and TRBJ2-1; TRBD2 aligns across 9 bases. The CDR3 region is CASSLDPGGYRGGADYNEQFF. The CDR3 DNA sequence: TGTGCCAGCAGCTTAGACCCCGGAGGGTATCGCGGGGGGGCCGACTACAATGAGCAGTTCTTC.